The entry below gives a single TCR beta chain sequence along with its context. Its antigen is unknown. This entry is derived from a study of human T cells and chemical hapten exposure. The library tagged each cDNA molecule with unique molecular identifiers. Authors' methods: Sample TCR totals centred on a median of approximately 96,000, ranging roughly 23,224 to 690,600. Via MiXCR, TCRdb re-called the RACE reads, giving one row per CDR3 protein. It is TCRdb's table, rather than the study itself, that gives the V and J calls and clone size. The sample includes around 380,000 distinct CDR3 sequences, roughly 4.8% of them seen just once. Trimming removed 1 base from V and 7 bases from J, with 8 bases in between. The CDR3 consists of 12 residues. Germline V CDR1 and CDR2: PRHDT, FYEKMQ (reference sequence). Described time point: patch test 1, 2 weeks after DPC sensitization. This sample's treatment: therapeutic diphenylcyclopropenone sensitization with weekly scalp DPC.

Study results and limitations: Sensitization with DPC brought no change to TCRs above 1 in 1000 in frequency. Donors' alopecia may make their immune response differ from healthy people's.

The specimen was whole blood, collected in connection with sensitization to the hapten diphenylcyclopropenone (DPC). The receptor was derived from a woman in her 50s with alopecia areata. Some clones in this sample may be carry-over from other donors' samples. The chain uses TRBV13 and TRBJ2-7; D uncertain. Here the CDR3 reads CASSLVVGEQYF. The CDR3 DNA follows: TGTGCCAGCAGCTTAGTGGTAGGAGAGCAGTACTTC.